These 14 T cell receptor beta chains originate from one sample sequenced in a study of blood T cell repertoires in COVID-19. Libraries were prepared by immunoSEQ multiplex PCR; TCRdb keeps only in-frame clonotypes and omits some of them. This sample has about 210,000 clones, with around 81% found just once. Sequences were obtained from PBMCs or T cells enriched from blood (not recorded which). Receptor source: a woman aged 45-65 years with acute COVID-19.

The count of this clone is one. This chain joins TRBV5-6 and TRBJ1-2, with D perhaps matching TRBD1 (5 bases). The CDR3 is 16 residues long. Trimming cost V 4 bases and J 4 bases, with 20 bases left between them. Looked up from germline, CDR1 is SGHDT and CDR2 is YYEEEE. As DNA, the CDR3 is TGTGCCAGCAGCCCGGCGAGCAGGGACTCCACCTATGGCTACACCTTC. Residues: CASSPASRDSTYGYTF.

The chain recombines TRBV7-9 with TRBJ1-2, with TRBD1 identical over 10 bases. CDR1 and CDR2 from the germline V gene are SEHNR and FQNEAQ (reference sequence). The CDR3 consists of 14 residues. V gave up 1 base and J gave up 4 bases; unmatched junction bases: 0. In DNA form, the CDR3 reads TGTGCCAGCAGCTTAGGACAGGGGGCCTATGGCTACACCTTC. This gives the protein CASSLGQGAYGYTF.

The chain couples TRBV7-2 to TRBJ2-5, with a possible D match to TRBD1 (8 bases). The CDR3 has 15 residues. Germline lookup yields CDR1 SGHTA and CDR2 FQGNSA. V lost 4 bases to trimming and J lost 5 bases, with 17 bases between them. CDR3 sequence reads: CASSSHRGGGETQYF. DNA for the CDR3: TGTGCCAGCAGCTCCCACAGGGGGGGTGGGGAGACCCAGTACTTC.

This chain joins TRBV28 and TRBJ2-4; 7 nucleotides match TRBD1. Germline values: CDR1 MDHEN, CDR2 SYDVKM. V was clipped by 6 bases and J by 5 bases; unmatched bases: 10. This CDR3 is 15 amino acids long. CDR3 nucleotides: TGTGCCAGCAGCCTAGGGGGCGCAGACCAAAACATTCAGTACTTC. This translates into CASSLGGADQNIQYF.

J is TRBJ1-1 and V is TRBV19, with 10 bases aligning to TRBD1. The germline gives CDR1 LNHDA, CDR2 SQIVND (reference sequence). The CDR3 has 14 residues. The V and J ends lost 4 bases and 4 bases, in that order; junction bases with no gene match: 3. The CDR3 protein is CASSRGQGGTEAFF. DNA for the CDR3: TGTGCCAGTAGTAGAGGACAGGGGGGCACTGAAGCTTTCTTT. Full variable domain (outside the CDR3, taken from reference TRBV19 and TRBJ1-1): DGGITQSPKYLFRKEGQNVTLSCEQNLNHDAMYWYRQDPGQGLRLIYYSQIVNDFQKGDIAEGYSVSREKKESFPLTVTSAQKNPTAFYLCASSRGQGGTEAFFGQGTRLTVV.

This clone showed up many times. The chain recombines TRBV28 with TRBJ2-7; 8 nucleotides align to TRBD2. The CDR3 runs 18 residues. Per germline, CDR1 MDHEN and CDR2 SYDVKM. With 4 bases clipped from V and 2 bases from J, the junction kept 16 bases outside the gene matches. The DNA of the CDR3 is TGTGCCAGCAGTTCTCCGCGGGGTAGCGGGGAGTCCACCTACGAGCAGTACTTC. Residues: CASSSPRGSGESTYEQYF.

This chain connects TRBV28 to TRBJ2-4; 11 nucleotides align to TRBD1. Trimming took 5 bases from V and 6 from J; bases not matched to a gene: 6. The CDR3 runs to 15 residues. Germline-derived CDR1 and CDR2 are MDHEN and SYDVKM. The CDR3 reads CASSPGTGGTNIQYF. The CDR3 bases are TGTGCCAGCAGTCCCGGGACAGGGGGTACAAACATTCAGTACTTC.

Regarding this clone: The sample contains more than one DNA sequence encoding this CDR3. The chain employs TRBV5-1 and TRBJ2-5; 10 bases match TRBD1. Losses at the gene ends were 0 bases for V and 1 base for J; bases not matched to a gene: 3. The CDR3 spans 16 residues. Germline V lookup: CDR1 SGHRS, CDR2 YFSETQ. The CDR3 region is CASSLAGQGPQETQYF. CDR3 DNA: TGCGCCAGCAGCTTGGCGGGACAGGGGCCCCAAGAGACCCAGTACTTC.

The chain links TRBV20-1 to TRBJ1-5; weak D call: TRBD1 (6 bases). This CDR3 comprises 14 residues. Per the germline V gene, CDR1 is DFQATT and CDR2 is SNEGSKA (reference sequence). The V end was cut by 3 bases, the J end by 4 bases, with 13 bases between. Here the CDR3 reads CSASPGTLNQPQHF. In DNA, the CDR3 is TGCAGTGCTAGTCCTGGGACACTGAATCAGCCCCAGCATTTT.

In regard to this clone: This CDR3 is also generated by other DNA sequences in the sample. The chain links TRBV19 to TRBJ1-1, with D tentatively TRBD1 (5 bases). This CDR3 spans 12 amino acids. The V and J ends lost 4 bases and 4 bases respectively, with 7 bases between them. In germline, CDR1 is LNHDA, CDR2 SQIVND (reference sequence). The DNA for the CDR3 is TGTGCCAGTAGTACAGGGTTCACTGAAGCTTTCTTT. It specifies CASSTGFTEAFF.

The genes are TRBV28 and TRBJ2-1, with TRBD2 as a possible D gene (7 bases). The CDR3 spans 15 residues. In germline, CDR1 is MDHEN, CDR2 SYDVKM. V was trimmed by 6 bases and J by 4 bases, leaving 16 bases between them. DNA of the CDR3: TGTGCCAGCAGCCCCCCCAGGGGAGGGTACAATGAGCAGTTCTTC. The encoded protein is CASSPPRGGYNEQFF.

This clone was counted between two and nine times. The chain combines TRBV5-1 with TRBJ2-5; no definite D call. Trimming pared 4 bases from V and 0 bases from J, leaving 13 bases between. The CDR3 runs 15 residues. The germline gives CDR1 SGHRS, CDR2 YFSETQ. Here the CDR3 DNA reads TGCGCCAGCAGCAGGAACCTGGCGGACCAAGAGACCCAGTACTTC. Amino acid sequence: CASSRNLADQETQYF.

The chain is built from TRBV5-1 and TRBJ2-1; D uncertain. Germline V gene sequence: CDR1 SGHRS, CDR2 YFSETQ. The CDR3 has 16 residues. The V gene lost 0 bases and the J gene lost 3 bases, with 13 bases spanning the gap. As DNA, the CDR3 is TGCGCCAGCAGCTTGGAGACTGCCGTGGACTACAATGAGCAGTTCTTC. Its protein product is CASSLETAVDYNEQFF.

The CDR3, as DNA: TGTGCCAGCAGCTCCTCCTTACCGGGACAGGCAACTAATGAAAAACTGTTTTTT. Amino acid sequence: CASSSSLPGQATNEKLFF. This sequence joins TRBV7-6 and TRBJ1-4, with 8 nucleotides matching TRBD1. The CDR3 is 18 amino acids. Losses at the gene ends were 4 bases for V and 0 bases for J; bases not matched to a gene: 10. Germline V gene sequence: CDR1 SGHVS, CDR2 FNYEAQ.